The 23 T cell receptor beta chains in this list originate from one sample, sequenced in a study of neoadjuvant anti-PD-1 for oral cavity cancer. Time point specified: after neoadjuvant nivolumab, at surgical resection. Sequencing used immunoSEQ multiplex PCR; TCRdb keeps in-frame clones, though not all of them. The sample consists of around 35,000 clones, 38% of them appearing once. The specimen was tumor tissue, collected after nivolumab (anti-PD-1) treatment. Receptors originate from a person aged 40 to 85 with oral cavity squamous cell carcinoma.

This clone came up a few times. The chain uses TRBV6-5 and TRBJ2-3; TRBD2 is a possible D gene (5 bases). Trimming cost V 6 bases and J 7 bases, with 14 bases left between them. Germline-derived CDR1 and CDR2 are MNHEY and SVGAGI. This CDR3 is built from 13 residues. The CDR3 protein is CASRDSTGNTQYF. CDR3 sequence (DNA): TGTGCCAGCAGGGACTCAACGGGAAATACGCAGTATTTT.

This clone appeared many times. The chain couples TRBV11-2 to TRBJ2-3, with a weak D call TRBD2 (6 bases). This CDR3 has 14 amino acids. The V gene's germline CDR1 is SGHAT and CDR2 FQNNGV. V was cut by 6 bases and J by 8 bases, with 18 bases left in between. The CDR3 bases are TGTGCCAGCAGACGTACCTCGGGAGAGCTTACGCAGTATTTT. It is translated as CASRRTSGELTQYF.

The chain is built from TRBV9 and TRBJ1-2; TRBD1 matches 9 bases. Trimming cost V 3 bases and J 2 bases; bases outside gene matches: 5. Germline CDR1 is SGDLS and CDR2 is YYNGEE. This CDR3 is 15 amino acids long. The CDR3 bases are TGTGCCAGCAGCGGGGGGACAGGGAAAAACTATGGCTACACCTTC. Translating gives CASSGGTGKNYGYTF. The full variable domain, with the rest looked up from reference TRBV9 and TRBJ1-2, is DSGVTQTPKHLITATGQRVTLRCSPRSGDLSVYWYQQSLDQGLQFLIQYYNGEERAKGNILERFSAQQFPDLHSELNLSSLELGDSALYFCASSGGTGKNYGYTFGSGTRLTVV.

The chain uses TRBV11-2 and TRBJ2-5; no clear D gene. Germline V gene sequence: CDR1 SGHAT, CDR2 FQNNGV. This CDR3 contains 15 residues. With 5 bases removed from V and 5 bases from J, the gap between germline ends came to 18 bases. Here the CDR3 reads CASSGDLSPGETQYF. CDR3 coding DNA: TGTGCCAGCAGCGGCGACCTTAGCCCTGGGGAGACCCAGTACTTC.

This clone was detected many times. This chain connects TRBV7-2 to TRBJ1-2; D is unclear. The CDR3 is 13 residues long. Between the trimmed V and J ends, which lost 1 base and 6 bases, there was a span of 9 bases. Germline CDR1 and CDR2: SGHTA and FQGNSA. In DNA form, the CDR3 reads TGTGCCAGCAGCTTAGGTGTGAGAAATGGCTACACCTTC. Translated: CASSLGVRNGYTF. The entire variable domain, with the rest obtained from reference TRBV7-2 and TRBJ1-2, is as follows: GAGVSQSPSNKVTEKGKDVELRCDPISGHTALYWYRQSLGQGLEFLIYFQGNSAPDKSGLPSDRFSAERTGGSVSTLTIQRTQQEDSAVYLCASSLGVRNGYTFGSGTRLTVV.

This clone was counted at least ten times. V usage is TRBV7-3 and J usage is TRBJ1-3; TRBD1 is a possible D gene (5 bases). CDR3 length: 14 amino acids. V was shortened by 2 bases and J by 0 bases, with 5 bases between the two germline ends. The germline V gene has CDR1 SGHTA and CDR2 FQGTGA. The CDR3 sequence is CASSLDSSGNTIYF. DNA for the CDR3: TGTGCCAGCAGCTTAGACAGCTCTGGAAACACCATATATTTT. Combining the CDR3 with reference TRBV7-3 and TRBJ1-3 gives the whole variable domain GAGVSQTPSNKVTEKGKYVELRCDPISGHTALYWYRQSLGQGPEFLIYFQGTGAADDSGLPNDRFFAVRPEGSVSTLKIQRTERGDSAVYLCASSLDSSGNTIYFGEGSWLTVV.

The gene calls are TRBV11-2 and TRBJ1-1, with a tentative D call TRBD1 (5 bases). The V end lost 5 bases, the J end lost 0 bases, and 13 bases lay between the germline ends. This CDR3 is 15 amino acids long. Per the germline V gene, CDR1 is SGHAT and CDR2 is FQNNGV. CDR3 protein: CASSLSGGMNTEAFF. For the CDR3, the DNA is TGTGCCAGCAGCCTAAGTGGGGGTATGAACACTGAAGCTTTCTTT. The whole variable domain, remainder taken from reference TRBV11-2 and TRBJ1-1, is EAGVAQSPRYKIIEKRQSVAFWCNPISGHATLYWYQQILGQGPKLLIQFQNNGVVDDSQLPKDRFSAERLKGVDSTLKIQPAKLEDSAVYLCASSLSGGMNTEAFFGQGTRLTVV.

This clone showed up just a few times. The chain combines TRBV4-1 with TRBJ1-2; TRBD1 matches at 9 bases. The CDR3 is made up of 18 amino acids. Germline V lookup: CDR1 MGHRA, CDR2 YSYEKL. The V gene end was trimmed by 4 bases and the J gene end by 3 bases; junction bases not matched to a gene: 15. In DNA, the CDR3 is TGCGCCAGCAGCCCGAAAATCCTTAGGGACAGGGCCTACTATGGCTACACCTTC. Residues: CASSPKILRDRAYYGYTF.

The V and J genes are TRBV19 and TRBJ2-7; D ambiguous. The germline V gene encodes CDR1 LNHDA and CDR2 SQIVND (reference sequence). V lost 2 bases and J lost 6, with 11 bases in between. This CDR3 spans 13 amino acids. In DNA, the CDR3 is TGTGCCAGTAGTATACTAGGCAAAGGCGAGCAGTACTTC. It is translated as CASSILGKGEQYF.

The gene calls are TRBV9 and TRBJ2-7; a possible D gene is TRBD1 (6 bases). Between the trimmed V and J ends, which lost 4 bases and 2 bases, there was a span of 10 bases. Germline V gene sequence: CDR1 SGDLS, CDR2 YYNGEE. The CDR3 spans 13 residues. CDR3: CASSKGQAYEQYF. The CDR3 DNA follows: TGTGCCAGCAGCAAGGGACAAGCCTACGAGCAGTACTTC.

V gene TRBV7-3 combines with J gene TRBJ2-7, with 11 bases aligning to TRBD1. This CDR3 is built from 15 residues. Trimming at V came to 5 bases and at J to 2 bases, leaving 5 bases not matched to a gene. Germline V CDR1 and CDR2: SGHTA, FQGTGA. The CDR3 protein is CASSASGQGAYEQYF. The CDR3 DNA follows: TGTGCCAGCAGCGCCTCGGGACAGGGGGCCTACGAGCAGTACTTC.

This chain links TRBV5-4 with TRBJ1-2; D remains unclear. This CDR3 has 15 residues. V was shortened by 4 bases and J by 1 base, with 14 bases between the two germline ends. Germline V gene sequence: CDR1 SGHNT, CDR2 YYREEE (reference sequence). CDR3 residues: CASSARLKNNYGYTF. The CDR3 DNA sequence: TGTGCCAGCAGCGCGAGATTGAAAAATAACTATGGCTACACCTTC.

This CDR3 reads CASSIDPGDAFF. The CDR3 bases are TGTGCCAGTAGTATAGATCCAGGGGATGCTTTCTTT. V gene TRBV19 combines with J gene TRBJ1-1; tentative D call: TRBD1 (6 bases). This CDR3 has 12 amino acids. Between the trimmed V and J ends, which lost 0 bases and 11 bases, there was a span of 10 bases. CDR1 and CDR2 from the germline V gene are LNHDA and SQIVND (reference sequence).

There are a few counts of this clone. The rearrangement uses TRBV4-2 and TRBJ2-7; D gene unclear. The CDR3 runs to 13 residues. With 0 bases removed from V and 6 bases from J, the gap between germline ends came to 9 bases. The germline V gene has CDR1 LGHNA and CDR2 YNFKEQ. CDR3 sequence (DNA): TGTGCCAGCAGCCAAGAAAGGATCGGCGAGCAGTACTTC. Translated, it gives CASSQERIGEQYF.

The chain recombines TRBV4-2 with TRBJ1-3, with a possible D match to TRBD1 (5 bases). V was shortened by 1 base and J by 3 bases, with 13 bases between the two germline ends. CDR1 and CDR2 from the germline V gene are LGHNA and YNFKEQ. This CDR3 comprises 16 residues. CDR3 in DNA: TGTGCCAGCAGCCAAGCCCTAGGGGTGTATGGAAACACCATATATTTT. Residues: CASSQALGVYGNTIYF.

The rearrangement joins TRBV6-1 to TRBJ2-5; TRBD2 aligns across 10 bases. The CDR3 loop spans 13 amino acids. Trimming cost V 6 bases and J 5 bases; bases outside gene matches: 3. Germline V gene data show CDR1 as MNHNS and CDR2 as SASEGT. The CDR3 bases are TGTGCCAGCAGATATAGCGGGGGGGAGACCCAGTACTTC. This codes for CASRYSGGETQYF.

Only a few counts were recorded for this clone. The chain couples TRBV4-1 to TRBJ2-7, with D perhaps TRBD1 (6 bases). Looked up from germline, CDR1 is MGHRA and CDR2 is YSYEKL. This CDR3 is 15 amino acids long. The V gene lost 2 bases and the J gene lost 2 bases, with 13 bases spanning the gap. CDR3 DNA: TGCGCCAGCAGCCAATCCGGGACACATACCTACGAGCAGTACTTC. It translates to CASSQSGTHTYEQYF.

The chain uses TRBV5-1 and TRBJ1-4; 11 nucleotides line up with TRBD1. This CDR3 region has 14 residues. Germline CDR1 is SGHRS and CDR2 is YFSETQ. J lost 8 bases, V lost 2 bases, and 2 bases had no gene match. This CDR3 is CASSFGQGAEKLFF. Written as DNA, the CDR3 is TGCGCCAGCAGCTTTGGACAGGGGGCGGAAAAACTGTTTTTT.

The sample holds a few counts of this clone. This rearrangement joins TRBV9 to TRBJ2-7, with D tentatively TRBD1 (7 bases). With 4 bases removed from V and 7 bases from J, the gap between germline ends came to 30 bases. This CDR3 spans 18 amino acids. Germline CDR1 reads SGDLS; CDR2 reads YYNGEE. CDR3 nucleotide sequence: TGTGCCAGCAGCCGAACGACAGGGAGCAAAGCGGAGGGGTATGAGCAGTACTTC. It yields the protein CASSRTTGSKAEGYEQYF.

The chain uses TRBV10-2 and TRBJ1-1; possibly TRBD1 for D (5 bases). The CDR3 consists of 14 residues. Trimming took 5 bases from V and 0 from J, leaving 10 bases between them. The germline V gene has CDR1 WSHSY and CDR2 SAAADI. DNA for the CDR3: TGCGCCAGCAGTCAGAAGGGGATGAACACTGAAGCTTTCTTT. It translates to CASSQKGMNTEAFF.

This clone has ten or more counts. The gene calls are TRBV5-4 and TRBJ2-2; 7 nucleotides agree with TRBD1. Per germline, CDR1 SGHNT and CDR2 YYREEE (reference sequence). Unmatched junction bases numbered 14, after V lost 2 bases and J lost 10 bases. The CDR3 runs 16 residues. CDR3 residues: CASSFLETGTAEELFF. In DNA form, the CDR3 reads TGTGCCAGCAGCTTCCTAGAGACCGGGACAGCCGAGGAGCTGTTTTTT.

This chain links TRBV4-1 with TRBJ2-2; D possibly corresponds to TRBD1 (6 bases). Germline CDR1 and CDR2: MGHRA and YSYEKL. The CDR3 totals 16 residues. The V end was cut by 0 bases, the J end by 6 bases, with 14 bases between. CDR3 amino acids: CASSQDRQGSAGELFF. CDR3 nucleotides: TGCGCCAGCAGCCAAGATCGTCAGGGGTCGGCCGGGGAGCTGTTTTTT.

The V and J genes are TRBV6-1 and TRBJ2-7; D may be TRBD1 (7 bases). The germline gives CDR1 MNHNS, CDR2 SASEGT. The length of the CDR3 is 11 residues. V was cut by 11 bases and J by 2 bases, with 10 bases left in between. The CDR3 spells CAGGTAYEQYF. The CDR3 DNA is TGTGCCGGCGGGACAGCCTACGAGCAGTACTTC.